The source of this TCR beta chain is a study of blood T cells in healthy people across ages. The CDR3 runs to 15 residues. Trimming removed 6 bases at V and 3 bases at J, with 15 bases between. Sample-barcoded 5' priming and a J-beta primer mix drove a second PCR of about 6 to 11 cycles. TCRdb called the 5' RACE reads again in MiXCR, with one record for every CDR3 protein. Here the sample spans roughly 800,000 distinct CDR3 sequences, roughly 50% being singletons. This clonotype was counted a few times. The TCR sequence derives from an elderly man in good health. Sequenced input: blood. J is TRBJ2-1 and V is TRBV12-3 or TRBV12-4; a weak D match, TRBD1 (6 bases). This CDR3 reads CASSGAGTLYNEQFF. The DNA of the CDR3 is TGTGCCAGCAGCGGAGCAGGGACACTCTACAATGAGCAGTTCTTC.